The 8 T cell receptor beta chains below were found in one sample sequenced in a study of cytomegalovirus exposure and HLA in healthy donors. Researchers ran the PCR with 60 Vbeta and 13 Jbeta primers. Sequenced by immunoSEQ multiplex PCR; TCRdb stores in-frame clones only, minus some. The sample shows about 150,000 clones, 76% of them seen only once. The sequenced sample was PBMCs. These receptors were collected from a male donor in good health and CMV-seronegative.

This clone was seen once. This chain links TRBV21-1 with TRBJ1-5. TRBV21-1 is a pseudogene locus. This CDR3 contains 15 residues. The CDR3 bases are TGTGCCAGCAGCAAAGTATGGCTAAATAGCCAGCCCCAGCATTTT. Translated: CASSKVWLNSQPQHF.

This sequence joins TRBV28 and TRBJ1-5; 10 bases are a match to TRBD1. CDR3 length: 17 residues. Germline assignment: CDR1 MDHEN and CDR2 SYDVKM. After removal of 5 bases from V and 9 bases from J, the junction contained 16 bases not matched to a gene. CDR3 nucleotide sequence: TGTGCCAGCAGTGATCCGGGACAGGGGCCCGGCTCCATGCCCCAGCATTTT. As protein: CASSDPGQGPGSMPQHF.

This clone was observed a single time. The chain joins TRBV7-3 to TRBJ2-7; 8 bases agree with TRBD2. This CDR3 has 15 residues. CDR1 SGHTA and CDR2 FQGTGA come from the germline V gene. V was pared by 2 bases and J by 6 bases, with 9 bases of the junction left unmatched. The chain's CDR3 is CASSLGAGEVGEQYF. The CDR3 nucleotides read TGTGCCAGCAGCTTAGGAGCGGGAGAGGTGGGCGAGCAGTACTTC.

This sequence joins TRBV9 and TRBJ1-2; D perhaps matches TRBD1 (6 bases). The CDR3 length is 17 residues. V dropped 0 bases and J dropped 2 bases, with 17 bases sitting between them. Germline V CDR1 and CDR2: SGDLS, YYNGEE. This CDR3 reads CASSVDPKLQGNYGYTF. The CDR3 nucleotides are TGTGCCAGCAGCGTAGATCCGAAGTTGCAGGGGAACTATGGCTACACCTTC. The entire variable domain, with the rest obtained from reference TRBV9 and TRBJ1-2, is as follows: DSGVTQTPKHLITATGQRVTLRCSPRSGDLSVYWYQQSLDQGLQFLIQYYNGEERAKGNILERFSAQQFPDLHSELNLSSLELGDSALYFCASSVDPKLQGNYGYTFGSGTRLTVV.

V usage is TRBV5-4 and J usage is TRBJ2-1; 10 bases map to TRBD1. V was pared by 4 bases and J by 5 bases, with 12 bases of the junction left unmatched. CDR1 is SGHNT, CDR2 YYREEE, per germline (reference sequence). The CDR3 runs to 17 residues. The CDR3 nucleotides read TGTGCCAGCAGCCTGGACAGGGGGTCTACTCTGGACAATGAGCAGTTCTTC. It specifies CASSLDRGSTLDNEQFF.

This clone was seen a few times. V gene TRBV7-9 combines with J gene TRBJ2-7, with 9 positions matching TRBD1. Losses at the gene ends were 7 bases for V and 4 bases for J; bases not matched to a gene: 5. Germline CDR1 and CDR2: SEHNR and FQNEAQ (reference sequence). This CDR3 comprises 13 residues. The CDR3 sequence is CASNRGRDYEQYF. In DNA, the CDR3 is TGTGCCAGCAACAGGGGGCGCGATTACGAGCAGTACTTC.

The chain joins TRBV6-1 to TRBJ1-3; possibly TRBD1 for D (5 bases). The CDR3 runs 16 residues. The germline V gene encodes CDR1 MNHNS and CDR2 SASEGT. The V and J ends lost 4 bases and 0 bases respectively, with 13 bases between them. The CDR3 coding sequence is TGTGCCAGCAGTGGCGGGACCCTCAACTCTGGAAACACCATATATTTT. Its protein product is CASSGGTLNSGNTIYF.

The V gene is TRBV7-3, the J gene TRBJ2-1, with no clear D. The CDR3 length is 13 residues. CDR1 and CDR2 from the germline V gene are SGHTA and FQGTGA. V lost 5 bases, J lost 0 bases, and 5 bases lay in between. CDR3 residues: CASSLSSYNEQFF. DNA of the CDR3: TGTGCCAGCAGCCTTAGCTCCTACAATGAGCAGTTCTTC.